These 30 T cell receptor beta chains were all obtained from the same sample, sequenced in a study of blood T cell repertoires in COVID-19. Libraries were prepared by immunoSEQ multiplex PCR; TCRdb keeps only in-frame clonotypes and omits some of them. Among more than 75,000 clones listed, about 83% were seen once. Material for sequencing was peripheral blood. Every receptor here comes from a woman in her sixties or seventies with acute or convalescent COVID-19.

The J gene is TRBJ1-2, the V gene TRBV6-6; 7 bases map to TRBD1. Germline trimming cut 6 bases from V and 7 bases from J; bases unmatched to any gene: 11. This CDR3 is 14 amino acids long. The germline gives CDR1 MNHNY, CDR2 SVGAGI (reference sequence). The CDR3, as DNA: TGTGCCAGCAGCCTGACAGGGATAATTGGTGGCTACACCTTC. Translation: CASSLTGIIGGYTF.

The chain has TRBV5-1 and TRBJ1-2; D is possibly TRBD1 (5 bases). V lost 0 bases and J lost 8, with 8 bases in between. This CDR3 comprises 12 residues. CDR1 is SGHRS and CDR2 is YFSETQ in the germline V gene. The CDR3 DNA follows: TGCGCCAGCAGCTTGGGACAGCACGGCTACACCTTC. Residues: CASSLGQHGYTF.

The chain employs TRBV27 and TRBJ2-7, with D maybe TRBD1 (6 bases). Germline values: CDR1 MNHEY, CDR2 SMNVEV (reference sequence). Trimming cost V 5 bases and J 4 bases, with 18 bases left between them. This CDR3 comprises 15 residues. The CDR3 loop reads CASSQTDSRPYEQYV. Written as DNA, the CDR3 is TGTGCCAGCAGTCAAACGGACAGCAGACCTTACGAGCAGTACGTC.

This clone was recorded only once. The rearrangement links TRBV25-1 to TRBJ1-2; D is ambiguous. The germline gives CDR1 MGHDK, CDR2 SYGVNS. The CDR3 loop spans 13 amino acids. V lost 6 bases, J lost 6 bases, and 14 bases lay in between. CDR3 DNA: TGTGCCAGCAGCCCGGCCGGGAGGCATGGCTACACCTTC. Residues: CASSPAGRHGYTF.

This chain links TRBV19 with TRBJ2-5; a weak D match, TRBD1 (6 bases). Germline CDR1 is LNHDA and CDR2 is SQIVND (reference sequence). V dropped 7 bases and J dropped 5 bases, with 17 bases sitting between them. The CDR3 consists of 14 residues. CDR3 sequence (DNA): TGTGCCAGTACCATGAGGCAGGGGATGGAGACCCAGTACTTC. Translating gives CASTMRQGMETQYF.

V gene TRBV14 combines with J gene TRBJ1-2; 8 positions agree with TRBD1. V dropped 1 base and J dropped 4; count of bases not matched to a gene: 8. Per germline, CDR1 SGHDN and CDR2 FVKESK. The length of the CDR3 is 16 residues. The CDR3 region is CASSQVSGQGGYGYTF. The CDR3 coding sequence is TGTGCCAGCAGCCAAGTCTCAGGACAGGGTGGCTATGGCTACACCTTC.

The rearrangement joins TRBV6-1 to TRBJ2-6, with D possibly being TRBD1 (5 bases). This CDR3 is 18 amino acids long. V was shortened by 1 base and J by 2 bases, with 15 bases between the two germline ends. Germline V gives CDR1 MNHNS, CDR2 SASEGT. CDR3 loop: CASSEVQVLLPGANVLTF. The CDR3 DNA follows: TGTGCCAGCAGTGAAGTACAGGTGCTGCTCCCTGGGGCCAACGTCCTGACTTTC.

This sequence joins TRBV2 and TRBJ1-2, with D possibly matching TRBD1 (6 bases). Deletions cut 6 bases from V and 2 bases from J, with 13 bases between. Per germline, CDR1 SNHLY and CDR2 FYNNEI. This CDR3 comprises 14 residues. The CDR3 sequence: CASRNRVGNYGYTF. The CDR3 nucleotides read TGTGCCAGCAGGAACAGGGTGGGGAACTATGGCTACACCTTC.

The genes are TRBV15 and TRBJ1-1; unclear D gene. The CDR3 totals 14 residues. Trimming removed 3 bases from V and 2 bases from J, with 10 bases in between. Germline CDR1 and CDR2: LNHNV and YYDKDF (reference sequence). The CDR3 DNA reads TGTGCCACCAGCAGTTTGACAACTAACACTGAAGCTTTCTTT. Translating it yields CATSSLTTNTEAFF.

This clone came up a few times. This sequence joins TRBV6-5 and TRBJ1-2; 10 nucleotides align to TRBD1. V shed 6 bases and J 2 bases; nucleotides not matched to a gene: 3. There are 14 residues in the CDR3. CDR1 and CDR2 (germline): MNHEY, SVGAGI. The CDR3 spells CASRRGQGNYGYTF. The DNA for the CDR3 is TGTGCCAGCAGGCGGGGACAGGGGAACTATGGCTACACCTTC.

The chain has TRBV5-6 and TRBJ1-1; D perhaps matches TRBD1 (5 bases). This CDR3 is built from 14 residues. Trimming removed 4 bases at V and 10 bases at J, with 20 bases between. The germline gives CDR1 SGHDT, CDR2 YYEEEE. Here the CDR3 reads CASSPPGAEGRAFF. CDR3 nucleotides: TGTGCCAGCAGCCCTCCCGGGGCGGAGGGGAGAGCTTTCTTT.

The chain is built from TRBV15 and TRBJ2-3; TRBD2 matches at 10 bases. CDR3 length equals 15 residues. J lost 2 bases, V lost 4 bases, and 3 bases had no gene match. Germline CDR1 is LNHNV and CDR2 is YYDKDF (reference sequence). DNA for the CDR3: TGTGCCACCAGCACCCTAGCGGGAGCCACAGATACGCAGTATTTT. Translating gives CATSTLAGATDTQYF.

The chain is built from TRBV6-5 and TRBJ1-6; TRBD1 is a possible D gene (6 bases). The CDR3 has 14 amino acids. V was clipped by 2 bases and J by 8 bases, with 10 bases between them. CDR1 is MNHEY, CDR2 SVGAGI, per germline. The CDR3 DNA follows: TGTGCCAGCAGTTACAGGGGGACGGATTCACCCCTCCACTTT. Amino acids: CASSYRGTDSPLHF.

The genes are TRBV11-2 and TRBJ1-6; 10 bases are a match to TRBD1. The germline gives CDR1 SGHAT, CDR2 FQNNGV. With V trimmed by 5 bases and J by 8 bases, 6 bases remained unmatched. The CDR3 length is 15 residues. CDR3 loop: CASSPWTGGHSPLHF. The DNA for the CDR3 is TGTGCCAGCAGCCCCTGGACAGGGGGGCATTCACCCCTCCACTTT. Combining the CDR3 with reference TRBV11-2 and TRBJ1-6 gives the whole variable domain EAGVAQSPRYKIIEKRQSVAFWCNPISGHATLYWYQQILGQGPKLLIQFQNNGVVDDSQLPKDRFSAERLKGVDSTLKIQPAKLEDSAVYLCASSPWTGGHSPLHFGNGTRLTVT.

V and J are TRBV7-8 and TRBJ2-3; no definite D call. V shed 8 bases and J shed 4 bases, with 13 bases lying between them. The CDR3 sequence is 13 residues long. CDR1 is SGHVS, CDR2 FQNEAQ, per germline. CDR3 sequence (DNA): TGTGCCAGCGCCCAAGCGTCTCCAGATACGCAGTATTTT. Protein product: CASAQASPDTQYF.

The V and J genes are TRBV6-5 and TRBJ1-1; D is undetermined. CDR1 MNHEY and CDR2 SVGAGI come from the germline V gene. The CDR3 runs 13 residues. V was clipped by 11 bases and J by 0 bases, with 13 bases between them. The CDR3 bases are TGTGCCTCACAAATCACACTGAACACTGAAGCTTTCTTT. Protein: CASQITLNTEAFF.

Turning to this clone: The sample carries other DNA sequences with the same CDR3. The chain uses TRBV27 and TRBJ2-5; TRBD2 aligns across 12 bases. The junction had 2 bases not matched to a gene; V was cut back by 4 bases and J by 5 bases. From germline, CDR1 is MNHEY and CDR2 SMNVEV (reference sequence). CDR3 size: 14 residues. The CDR3 region is CASSSSGRGETQYF. In DNA, the CDR3 is TGTGCCAGCAGTTCTAGCGGGAGGGGGGAGACCCAGTACTTC.

This clone was observed a few times. The chain carries TRBV10-3 and TRBJ1-6, with D tentatively TRBD1 (6 bases). CDR3 size: 13 residues. V lost 9 bases and J 3 bases, leaving 9 bases between the germline ends. Germline loops: CDR1 ENHRY, CDR2 SYGVKD. The CDR3 region is CAMKGGYNSPLHF. In DNA, the CDR3 is TGTGCCATGAAAGGGGGCTATAATTCACCCCTCCACTTT.

This sequence joins TRBV7-2 and TRBJ2-5; 8 bases fit TRBD2. The CDR3 runs 17 residues. The germline gives CDR1 SGHTA, CDR2 FQGNSA. V lost 1 base to trimming and J lost 2 bases; unmatched junction nucleotides: 9. The CDR3 here is CASSLGLAGLDQETQYF. The CDR3 DNA sequence: TGTGCCAGCAGCTTAGGTCTAGCGGGCCTAGATCAAGAGACCCAGTACTTC.

The chain is built from TRBV11-2 and TRBJ2-3; TRBD2 matches at 7 bases. Unmatched junction bases numbered 13, after V lost 4 bases and J lost 0 bases. Germline V CDR1 and CDR2: SGHAT, FQNNGV. This CDR3 has 18 amino acids. The CDR3: CASSSREISGSSTDTQYF. The CDR3 DNA sequence: TGTGCCAGCAGCTCCCGGGAGATTAGCGGGTCTAGCACAGATACGCAGTATTTT.

This chain links TRBV9 with TRBJ2-1, with 11 bases fitting TRBD2. Trimming at V came to 0 bases and at J to 4 bases, leaving 3 bases not matched to a gene. CDR1 is SGDLS, CDR2 YYNGEE, per germline. The CDR3 length is 16 residues. For the CDR3, the DNA is TGTGCCAGCAGCGTAGAACTAGCGGGAGCTTACAATGAGCAGTTCTTC. Translation: CASSVELAGAYNEQFF.

This chain connects TRBV6-1 to TRBJ1-1; 8 nucleotides align to TRBD1. The ends lost 1 base at V and 8 bases at J; junction bases unmatched: 12. The CDR3 is 16 residues long. Germline loops: CDR1 MNHNS, CDR2 SASEGT. The CDR3 DNA reads TGTGCCAGCAGTGAAGGGGGCGGACAGGGAGAGGGAGAAGCTTTCTTT. As protein: CASSEGGGQGEGEAFF.

This chain uses TRBV3-1 (or the pseudogene TRBV3-2) with TRBJ1-5; 7 positions agree with TRBD1. Germline assignment: CDR1 LGHDT and CDR2 YNNKEL (reference sequence). The V segment lost 1 base and the J segment 6 bases; nucleotides outside the gene matches: 9. The CDR3 totals 16 residues. The CDR3 loop is CASSQGKTGSCQPQHF. Here the CDR3 DNA reads TGTGCCAGCAGCCAAGGCAAGACAGGGAGCTGTCAGCCCCAGCATTTT.

This clone has a single count. The chain recombines TRBV19 with TRBJ1-1, with 8 bases matching TRBD1. The CDR3 has 15 amino acids. Trimming took 4 bases from V and 7 from J; bases not matched to a gene: 11. From germline, CDR1 is LNHDA and CDR2 SQIVND (reference sequence). The CDR3 sequence: CASSTAVDRGNEAFF. The CDR3 bases are TGTGCCAGTAGTACCGCCGTTGACAGGGGCAATGAAGCTTTCTTT.

J is TRBJ2-1 and V is TRBV5-5, with 10 nucleotides matching TRBD2. Germline loops: CDR1 SGHKS, CDR2 YYEKEE (reference sequence). V lost 4 bases, J lost 7 bases, and 5 bases stayed unmatched. This CDR3 is 14 amino acids long. The CDR3 sequence: CASSPILAGNEQFF. In DNA form, the CDR3 reads TGTGCCAGCAGCCCGATACTAGCGGGGAATGAGCAGTTCTTC. The whole variable domain, remainder taken from reference TRBV5-5 and TRBJ2-1, is DAGVTQSPTHLIKTRGQQVTLRCSPISGHKSVSWYQQVLGQGPQFIFQYYEKEERGRGNFPDRFSARQFPNYSSELNVNALLLGDSALYLCASSPILAGNEQFFGPGTRLTVL.

V usage is TRBV27 and J usage is TRBJ2-4; TRBD2 matches at 8 bases. V shed 8 bases and J 6 bases; nucleotides not matched to a gene: 18. Germline lookup yields CDR1 MNHEY and CDR2 SMNVEV (reference sequence). The CDR3 spans 17 residues. This chain's CDR3 is CASSELAGLLRGNIQYF. CDR3 in DNA: TGTGCCAGCTCCGAGCTAGCGGGCCTCCTGCGGGGAAACATTCAGTACTTC.

This rearrangement joins TRBV6-6 to TRBJ2-2, with 10 bases aligning to TRBD1. Germline lookup yields CDR1 MNHNY and CDR2 SVGAGI (reference sequence). V lost 6 bases and J lost 4; bases outside the gene matches: 5. The CDR3 contains 15 residues. The DNA of the CDR3 is TGTGCCAGCAGATGGGGACAGGGGATCACCGGGGAGCTGTTTTTT. This gives the protein CASRWGQGITGELFF.

The V and J genes are TRBV3-1 (or the pseudogene TRBV3-2) and TRBJ1-3; 9 positions agree with TRBD1. Unmatched junction bases numbered 8, after V lost 3 bases and J lost 8 bases. The CDR3 length is 15 residues. Germline CDR1 LGHDT, CDR2 YNNKEL (reference sequence). Here the CDR3 DNA reads TGTGCCAGCAGCCAGGGACAGGGCGAGGGGGACACCATATATTTT. Its protein is CASSQGQGEGDTIYF.

This chain links TRBV27 with TRBJ1-2, with D uncertain. CDR1 and CDR2 from the germline V gene are MNHEY and SMNVEV (reference sequence). This CDR3 is built from 15 residues. V shed 6 bases and J shed 6 bases, with 20 bases lying between them. CDR3: CASRGPEGRDHGYTF. CDR3 DNA sequence: TGTGCCAGCAGGGGCCCGGAGGGTCGGGATCATGGCTACACCTTC.

This clone was picked up a small number of times. The chain joins TRBV19 to TRBJ1-2; 9 bases fit TRBD1. Germline CDR1 reads LNHDA; CDR2 reads SQIVND (reference sequence). CDR3 size: 16 residues. V was pared by 5 bases and J by 4 bases, with 11 bases of the junction left unmatched. CDR3 in DNA: TGTGCCAGTAGTCTTTATACAGGGGGCTTTACCTATGGCTACACCTTC. Its translation is CASSLYTGGFTYGYTF.